The T cell receptor beta chain described here comes from a study of cytomegalovirus exposure and HLA in healthy donors. As for the study in general: Out of fewer than 400 genotyped donors, about 84% belonged to the Caucasian-associated ancestry cluster.

Broader study findings: Most TCR sequences were uncommon, yet certain public TCRs appeared in many donors.

The V gene end was trimmed by 4 bases and the J gene end by 0 bases; junction bases not matched to a gene: 9. CDR1 and CDR2 (germline): LNHDA, SQIVND (reference sequence). The CDR3 has 18 residues. The PCR was carried out with 60 Vbeta primers and 13 Jbeta primers. In the original analysis: An analysis that came later counted 60 million to 80 million unique TCR beta chains, 10 million to 11 million shared. Assay: immunoSEQ multiplex PCR; the TCRdb copy retains only in-frame clones and omits some. V, J and clone size reflect that table, while D and trimming were determined from the DNA. The sample comprises 150,000 to 200,000 clones, more than 75% of which are singletons, and 6.5% rests with the top ten. Note on this clone: Its antigen remains unidentified.

The V gene is TRBV19, the J gene TRBJ2-2; 9 nucleotides match TRBD2. Sequencing was done on a sample of PBMCs. This TCR was sampled from a woman in her 50s in good health and CMV-seropositive. The CDR3 loop reads CASSNQGPSGTNTGELFF. Written as DNA, the CDR3 is TGTGCCAGTAGTAATCAGGGGCCTAGCGGGACGAACACCGGGGAGCTGTTTTTT.